These 25 T cell receptor beta chains came from one sample sequenced in a study of cytomegalovirus exposure and HLA in healthy donors. Using immunoSEQ multiplex PCR, the repertoire was profiled, and TCRdb retains in-frame clones only, with some absent. The sample has roughly 110,000 clones, 88% seen once; the top ten hold less than 2%. The sample comprised PBMCs. All receptors come from a woman aged 18-35 years in good health and CMV-seropositive.

The CDR3 nucleotides read TGTGCCAGCAGAGGACAGGGCCAAGAGACCCAGTACTTC. Protein sequence: CASRGQGQETQYF. The rearrangement joins TRBV7-9 to TRBJ2-5; 8 bases fit TRBD1. CDR1 and CDR2 from the germline V gene are SEHNR and FQNEAQ (reference sequence). V was clipped by 6 bases and J by 1 base; unmatched bases: 1. CDR3 length: 13 amino acids.

The V call is TRBV27, the J call TRBJ2-2, with 12 bases matching TRBD1. V was clipped by 6 bases and J by 7 bases; unmatched bases: 6. CDR1 and CDR2 from the germline V gene are MNHEY and SMNVEV (reference sequence). CDR3 size: 15 residues. The CDR3 region has the DNA TGTGCCAGCAGGTCCGGGACAGGGGGCGGCGGGGAGCTGTTTTTT. Protein product: CASRSGTGGGGELFF.

CDR3 in DNA: TGCGCCAGCAGCTTTGGAAGGGGGTTCTCACCCCTCCACTTT. Protein sequence: CASSFGRGFSPLHF. The chain combines TRBV5-1 with TRBJ1-6; D is possibly TRBD1 (6 bases). The germline V gene has CDR1 SGHRS and CDR2 YFSETQ. This CDR3 comprises 14 residues. Trimming pared 2 bases from V and 10 bases from J, leaving 13 bases between.

The V and J genes are TRBV5-1 and TRBJ2-3, with TRBD2 matching over 14 bases. Germline CDR1 SGHRS, CDR2 YFSETQ. V was pared by 4 bases and J by 3 bases, with 10 bases of the junction left unmatched. This CDR3 comprises 18 residues. CDR3 protein: CASSPGTSGGLVTDTQYF. The CDR3 DNA reads TGCGCCAGCAGCCCCGGGACTAGCGGGGGCCTCGTGACAGATACGCAGTATTTT.

The genes are TRBV28 and TRBJ1-2, with 9 bases lining up with TRBD1. J gave up 8 bases and V 2 bases, and 3 bases lay outside the gene matches. The CDR3 spans 13 residues. Germline CDR1 reads MDHEN; CDR2 reads SYDVKM. For the CDR3, the DNA is TGTGCCAGCAGTTTAACAGGGGGCGACGGCTACACCTTC. Encoded protein: CASSLTGGDGYTF.

This clone is a singleton in its sample. The CDR3 sequence is CASSVGDRVWYEQYF. In DNA form, the CDR3 reads TGTGCCAGCAGCGTAGGGGACAGGGTTTGGTACGAGCAGTACTTC. The chain has TRBV7-2 and TRBJ2-7, with 9 bases that match TRBD1. The germline CDR1 and CDR2 sequences are SGHTA and FQGNSA. The ends lost 5 bases at V and 4 bases at J; junction bases unmatched: 9. There are 15 residues in the CDR3.

This chain links TRBV5-8 with TRBJ2-7, with 8 positions matching TRBD2. This CDR3 is built from 13 residues. The V gene end was trimmed by 0 bases and the J gene end by 11 bases; junction bases not matched to a gene: 7. Germline V gene lookup returns CDR1 SGHTS and CDR2 YDEGEE. CDR3 protein: CASSLAPREGKYF. CDR3 DNA: TGTGCCAGCAGCTTGGCCCCTCGGGAGGGGAAGTACTTC.

The rearrangement joins TRBV29-1 to TRBJ1-2; D is undetermined. The CDR3 extends over 17 amino acids. From germline, CDR1 is SQVTM and CDR2 ANQGSEA. The V end lost 0 bases, the J end lost 2 bases, and 19 bases lay between the germline ends. CDR3 nucleotide sequence: TGCAGCGTTGAAGATCGGGGTGCAGGCCGATCGAACTATGGCTACACCTTC. The encoded protein is CSVEDRGAGRSNYGYTF.

The CDR3 DNA follows: TGTGCCAGTAGTACCAGCCGGGGGTCGGGAAGCTATGGCTACACCTTC. Translation: CASSTSRGSGSYGYTF. This chain uses TRBV19 with TRBJ1-2; D perhaps matches TRBD1 (5 bases). This CDR3 comprises 16 residues. CDR1 is LNHDA, CDR2 SQIVND, per germline (reference sequence). Trimming shortened V by 4 bases and J by 4 bases, and 19 bases separated the two germline ends. The variable domain in full, completed from reference TRBV19 and TRBJ1-2, reads DGGITQSPKYLFRKEGQNVTLSCEQNLNHDAMYWYRQDPGQGLRLIYYSQIVNDFQKGDIAEGYSVSREKKESFPLTVTSAQKNPTAFYLCASSTSRGSGSYGYTFGSGTRLTVV.

This sequence joins TRBV4-1 and TRBJ1-5, with D unresolved. Germline V CDR1 and CDR2: MGHRA, YSYEKL. The V end was cut by 0 bases, the J end by 0 bases, with 9 bases between. This CDR3 spans 16 amino acids. CDR3 coding DNA: TGCGCCAGCAGCCAAGATCCGGAGTATAGCAATCAGCCCCAGCATTTT. Residues: CASSQDPEYSNQPQHF.

The chain's CDR3 is CASSFQSGGQETQYF. In DNA form, the CDR3 reads TGTGCCAGCAGCTTTCAATCGGGGGGGCAAGAGACCCAGTACTTC. The rearrangement links TRBV7-9 to TRBJ2-5; 8 bases match TRBD2. Per germline, CDR1 SEHNR and CDR2 FQNEAQ (reference sequence). CDR3 length: 15 residues. The V segment lost 3 bases and the J segment 2 bases; nucleotides outside the gene matches: 5.

As DNA, the CDR3 is TGTGCCAGCAGGGACAGGGGAATAGATACGCAGTATTTT. This codes for CASRDRGIDTQYF. The chain uses TRBV6-1 and TRBJ2-3; TRBD1 aligns across 9 bases. Germline trimming cut 6 bases from V and 5 bases from J; bases unmatched to any gene: 3. Germline loops: CDR1 MNHNS, CDR2 SASEGT. The CDR3 extends over 13 amino acids.

The CDR3 nucleotides read TGTGCCAGCAGTTCCCTAACCTCTGCAACTAATGAAAAACTGTTTTTT. This codes for CASSSLTSATNEKLFF. The rearrangement joins TRBV6-5 to TRBJ1-4; D is unresolved. Deletions cut 4 bases from V and 0 bases from J, with 12 bases between. The CDR3 has 16 residues. The germline CDR1 and CDR2 sequences are MNHEY and SVGAGI.

The genes are TRBV4-1 and TRBJ1-6; TRBD1 matches 8 bases. V lost 3 bases to trimming and J lost 6 bases; unmatched junction nucleotides: 7. Germline V gene lookup returns CDR1 MGHRA and CDR2 YSYEKL. This CDR3 has 16 amino acids. The CDR3 here is CASSQNDRGINSPLHF. The CDR3 region has the DNA TGCGCCAGCAGCCAGAATGACAGGGGTATTAATTCACCCCTCCACTTT.

The chain uses TRBV7-9 and TRBJ1-4, with 8 nucleotides matching TRBD1. Germline assignment: CDR1 SEHNR and CDR2 FQNEAQ (reference sequence). This CDR3 is built from 13 residues. The J segment lost 8 bases and the V segment lost 8 bases, leaving 7 bases of the junction unmatched. CDR3 sequence: CASGTGPGEKLFF. CDR3 in DNA: TGTGCCAGCGGGACAGGCCCTGGGGAAAAACTGTTTTTT. Full variable domain (remainder filled in from reference TRBV7-9 and TRBJ1-4): DTGVSQNPRHKITKRGQNVTFRCDPISEHNRLYWYRQTLGQGPEFLTYFQNEAQLEKSRLLSDRFSAERPKGSFSTLEIQRTEQGDSAMYLCASGTGPGEKLFFGSGTQLSVL.

CDR3: CASSLLGTGAPGNTIYF. The CDR3 DNA sequence: TGTGCCAGCAGCTTATTAGGCACAGGGGCCCCTGGAAACACCATATATTTT. V usage is TRBV7-6 and J usage is TRBJ1-3; 7 nucleotides agree with TRBD1. The CDR3 length is 17 residues. J was trimmed by 2 bases and V by 2 bases; bases with no gene match: 9. Germline V gene data show CDR1 as SGHVS and CDR2 as FNYEAQ.

The chain couples TRBV7-9 to TRBJ1-5, with D possibly being TRBD1 (6 bases). CDR3 length: 13 residues. Looked up from germline, CDR1 is SEHNR and CDR2 is FQNEAQ (reference sequence). The germline V and J ends were trimmed by 5 bases and 4 bases, with 9 bases remaining between them. The CDR3 is CASSLGQNQPQHF. The CDR3 nucleotides read TGTGCCAGCAGCCTCGGACAGAATCAGCCCCAGCATTTT.

This clone is a singleton in its sample. The J gene is TRBJ2-5, the V gene TRBV28; tentative D call: TRBD1 (7 bases). Germline lookup yields CDR1 MDHEN and CDR2 SYDVKM. Trimming pared 3 bases from V and 1 base from J, leaving 15 bases between. The CDR3 loop spans 16 amino acids. The CDR3: CASSFVRGATQETQYF. In DNA form, the CDR3 reads TGTGCCAGCAGTTTCGTCAGGGGGGCTACCCAAGAGACCCAGTACTTC.

This clone was detected once. The CDR3 sequence: CASSPRKNRGEQYF. In nucleotides, the CDR3 is TGTGCCAGTAGTCCGCGTAAAAACAGGGGTGAGCAGTACTTC. This sequence joins TRBV19 and TRBJ2-7, with 7 bases identical to TRBD1. Per germline, CDR1 LNHDA and CDR2 SQIVND (reference sequence). Trimming removed 5 bases from V and 7 bases from J; junction bases left unmatched: 11. This CDR3 comprises 14 residues. Full variable domain (missing parts from reference TRBV19 and TRBJ2-7): DGGITQSPKYLFRKEGQNVTLSCEQNLNHDAMYWYRQDPGQGLRLIYYSQIVNDFQKGDIAEGYSVSREKKESFPLTVTSAQKNPTAFYLCASSPRKNRGEQYFGPGTRLTVT.

The V gene is TRBV7-8, the J gene TRBJ1-5; TRBD1 matches 10 bases. CDR1 SGHVS and CDR2 FQNEAQ come from the germline V gene. V lost 1 base, J lost 0 bases, and 6 bases stayed unmatched. This CDR3 contains 18 residues. The CDR3 region is CASSLDRDRGYSNQPQHF. The CDR3 region has the DNA TGTGCCAGCAGCTTAGACCGGGACAGGGGATATAGCAATCAGCCCCAGCATTTT.

The rearrangement joins TRBV2 to TRBJ1-5, with D possibly being TRBD1 (6 bases). V lost 1 base to trimming and J lost 3 bases, with 10 bases between them. Germline lookup yields CDR1 SNHLY and CDR2 FYNNEI. CDR3 length: 15 amino acids. The CDR3 coding sequence is TGTGCCAGCAGTGAAGGACAGGCGCTCAATCAGCCCCAGCATTTT. Encoded protein: CASSEGQALNQPQHF.

CDR3 bases: TGCAGCGTTCTTCGACAGTACTCCTACGAGCAGTACTTC. Translation gives CSVLRQYSYEQYF. The J gene is TRBJ2-7, the V gene TRBV29-1; perhaps TRBD1 as D (5 bases). Germline loops: CDR1 SQVTM, CDR2 ANQGSEA. V was pared by 5 bases and J by 0 bases, with 11 bases between. The CDR3 is 13 amino acids.

In this sample, this clone turned up once. The chain has TRBV7-2 and TRBJ1-5; TRBD1 matches at 9 bases. Looked up from germline, CDR1 is SGHTA and CDR2 is FQGNSA. V lost 5 bases, J lost 1 base, and 3 bases stayed unmatched. The CDR3 loop spans 15 amino acids. CDR3 nucleotides: TGTGCCAGCAGCCCAGGACAGGGGAGCAATCAGCCCCAGCATTTT. Translation gives CASSPGQGSNQPQHF.

This clone was observed a few times. V is TRBV14 and J is TRBJ1-2, with 7 bases aligning to TRBD1. V lost 1 base, J lost 4 bases, and 6 bases stayed unmatched. This CDR3 contains 15 residues. The germline V gene has CDR1 SGHDN and CDR2 FVKESK. Written as DNA, the CDR3 is TGTGCCAGCAGCCAAGCCGGACAGGCTACCTATGGCTACACCTTC. This gives the protein CASSQAGQATYGYTF.

The chain carries TRBV19 and TRBJ2-1, with TRBD1 identical over 7 bases. CDR1 is LNHDA, CDR2 SQIVND, per germline (reference sequence). V gave up 3 bases and J gave up 7 bases; unmatched junction bases: 6. The CDR3 length is 14 residues. The CDR3 coding sequence is TGTGCCAGTAGTATTAGACAGGGCCCAAATGAGCAGTTCTTC. Translated: CASSIRQGPNEQFF.